This T cell receptor (beta chain) was documented in a study of T cell repertoires in cytomegalovirus infection. Overall study context: Indicated by public TCR beta signatures were CMV infection and matching HLA type.

MiXCR, applied by TCRdb to the reads, yields one record per CDR3 protein. The repertoire includes over 250,000 distinct CDR3 sequences, around 25% of them detected once, and about 14% sits in the top ten. Study-wide points: HLA-C-restricted CMV clonotypes gave the most frequent clonotype in two of eight donors.

This clonotype was recorded at least ten times. The antigen remains undetermined. This CDR3 comprises 16 residues. Per the germline V gene, CDR1 is SGHAT and CDR2 is FQNNGV. The V gene end was trimmed by 1 base and the J gene end by 5 bases; junction bases not matched to a gene: 9. The chain recombines TRBV11-2 with TRBJ2-5, with 8 bases fitting TRBD2. This clonotype originated in a human donor in good health (CMV status not recorded). Some clones in this sample may be carry-over from other donors' samples. What was sequenced was PBMCs. The CDR3 spells CASSLVLAEPGETQYF. The CDR3 region has the DNA TGTGCCAGCAGCTTAGTACTAGCGGAACCCGGGGAGACCCAGTACTTC.